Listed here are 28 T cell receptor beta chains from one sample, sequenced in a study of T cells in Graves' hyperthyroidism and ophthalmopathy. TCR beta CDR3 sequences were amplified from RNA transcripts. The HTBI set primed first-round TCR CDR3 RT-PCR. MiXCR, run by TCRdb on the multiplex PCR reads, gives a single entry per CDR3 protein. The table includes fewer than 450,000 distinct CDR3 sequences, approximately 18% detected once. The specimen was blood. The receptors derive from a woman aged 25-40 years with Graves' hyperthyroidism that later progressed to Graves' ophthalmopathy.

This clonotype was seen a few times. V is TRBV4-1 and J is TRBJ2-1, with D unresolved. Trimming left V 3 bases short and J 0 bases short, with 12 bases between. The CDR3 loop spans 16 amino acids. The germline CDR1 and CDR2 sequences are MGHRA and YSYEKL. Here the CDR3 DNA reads TGCGCCAGCAGCCACTTTGGACGGACCTCCTACAATGAGCAGTTCTTC. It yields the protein CASSHFGRTSYNEQFF.

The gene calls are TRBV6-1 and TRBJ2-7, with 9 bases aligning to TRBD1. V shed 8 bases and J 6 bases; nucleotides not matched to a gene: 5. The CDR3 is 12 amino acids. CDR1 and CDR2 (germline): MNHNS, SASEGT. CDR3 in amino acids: CASGQGISEQYF. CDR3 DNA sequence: TGTGCCAGCGGACAGGGGATCTCCGAGCAGTACTTC.

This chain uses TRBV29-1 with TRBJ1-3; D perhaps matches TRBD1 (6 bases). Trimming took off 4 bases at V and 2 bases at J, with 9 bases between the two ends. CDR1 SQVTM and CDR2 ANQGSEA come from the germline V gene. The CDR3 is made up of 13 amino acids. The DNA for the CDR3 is TGCAGCGTTGTGGGGGGCCCTGGAAACACCATATATTTT. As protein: CSVVGGPGNTIYF.

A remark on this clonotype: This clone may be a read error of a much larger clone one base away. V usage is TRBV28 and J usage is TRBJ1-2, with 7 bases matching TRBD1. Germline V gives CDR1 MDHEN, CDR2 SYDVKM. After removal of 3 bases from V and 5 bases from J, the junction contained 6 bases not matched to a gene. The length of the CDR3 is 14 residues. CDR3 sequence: CASSFGTEIYGYTF. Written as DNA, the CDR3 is TGTGCCAGCAGTTTCGGGACAGAGATATATGGCTACACCTTC.

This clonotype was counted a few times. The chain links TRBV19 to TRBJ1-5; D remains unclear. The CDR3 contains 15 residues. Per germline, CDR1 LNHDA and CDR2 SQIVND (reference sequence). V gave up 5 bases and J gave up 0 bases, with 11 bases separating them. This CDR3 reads CASSWGGYSNQPQHF. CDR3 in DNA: TGTGCCAGTAGTTGGGGAGGGTATAGCAATCAGCCCCAGCATTTT.

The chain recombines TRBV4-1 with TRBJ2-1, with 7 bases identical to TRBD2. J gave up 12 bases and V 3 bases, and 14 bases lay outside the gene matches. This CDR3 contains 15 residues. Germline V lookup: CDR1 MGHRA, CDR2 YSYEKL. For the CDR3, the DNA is TGCGCCAGCAGCCAGGGCCCAGGGAGCGGGAAAGGGCAGTTCTTC. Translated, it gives CASSQGPGSGKGQFF.

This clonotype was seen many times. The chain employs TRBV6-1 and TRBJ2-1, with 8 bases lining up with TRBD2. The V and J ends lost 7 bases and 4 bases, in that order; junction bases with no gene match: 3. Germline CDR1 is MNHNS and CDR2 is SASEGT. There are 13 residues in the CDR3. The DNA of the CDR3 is TGTGCCAGCACCGAGCGGGAGTACAATGAGCAGTTCTTC. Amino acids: CASTEREYNEQFF.

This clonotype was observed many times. The CDR3 region has the DNA TGTGCCAGCAGTGACGACAGCATGAACACTGAAGCTTTCTTT. This codes for CASSDDSMNTEAFF. The genes are TRBV6-1 and TRBJ1-1; tentatively, D is TRBD1 (5 bases). The CDR3 covers 14 residues. Germline V CDR1 and CDR2: MNHNS, SASEGT. With 3 bases removed from V and 0 bases from J, the gap between germline ends came to 8 bases.

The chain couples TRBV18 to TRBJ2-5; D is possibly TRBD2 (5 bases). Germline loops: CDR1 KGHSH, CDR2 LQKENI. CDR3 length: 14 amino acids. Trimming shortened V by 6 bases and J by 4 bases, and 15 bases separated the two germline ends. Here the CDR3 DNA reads TGTGCCAGCTCCCGGCAAAGAGGGTCAGAGACCCAGTACTTC. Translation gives CASSRQRGSETQYF.

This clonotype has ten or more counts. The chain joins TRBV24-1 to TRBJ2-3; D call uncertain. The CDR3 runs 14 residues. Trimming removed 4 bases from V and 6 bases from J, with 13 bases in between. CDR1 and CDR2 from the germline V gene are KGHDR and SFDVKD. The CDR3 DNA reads TGTGCCACCAGTGAATACTCGATGGGGGATACGCAGTATTTT. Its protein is CATSEYSMGDTQYF.

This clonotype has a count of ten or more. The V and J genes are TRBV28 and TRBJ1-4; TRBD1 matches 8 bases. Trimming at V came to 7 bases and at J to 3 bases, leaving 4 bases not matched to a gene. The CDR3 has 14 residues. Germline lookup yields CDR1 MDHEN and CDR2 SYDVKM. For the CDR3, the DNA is TGTGCCAGCAACGTACAGGGGGCTAATGAAAAACTGTTTTTT. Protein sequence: CASNVQGANEKLFF.

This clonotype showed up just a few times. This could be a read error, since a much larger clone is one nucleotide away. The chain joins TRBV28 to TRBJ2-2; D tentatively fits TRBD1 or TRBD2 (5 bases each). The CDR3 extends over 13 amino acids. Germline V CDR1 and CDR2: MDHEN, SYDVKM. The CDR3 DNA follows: TGTGTCAGCAGGGACCAGAACACCGGGGAGCTGTTTTTT. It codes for CVSRDQNTGELFF.

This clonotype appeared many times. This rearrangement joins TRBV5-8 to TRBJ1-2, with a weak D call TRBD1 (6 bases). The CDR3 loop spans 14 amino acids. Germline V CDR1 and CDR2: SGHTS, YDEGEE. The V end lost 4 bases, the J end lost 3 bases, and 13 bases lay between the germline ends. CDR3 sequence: CASSALQGDYGYTF. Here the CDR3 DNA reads TGTGCCAGCAGCGCACTACAGGGAGACTATGGCTACACCTTC.

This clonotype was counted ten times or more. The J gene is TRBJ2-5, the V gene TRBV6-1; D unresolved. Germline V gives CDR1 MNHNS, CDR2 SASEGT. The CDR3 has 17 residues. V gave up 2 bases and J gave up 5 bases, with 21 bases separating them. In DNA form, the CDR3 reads TGTGCCAGCAGTGAAAGAGTTGGCTCGGGTGGGTGGGAGACCCAGTACTTC. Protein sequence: CASSERVGSGGWETQYF.

CDR3: CASTEDWSYSPLHF. The CDR3 DNA reads as TGTGCCAGCACCGAGGACTGGTCCTATTCACCCCTCCACTTT. This sequence joins TRBV2 and TRBJ1-6; D is unclear. Per germline, CDR1 SNHLY and CDR2 FYNNEI. There are 14 residues in the CDR3. V was clipped by 7 bases and J by 8 bases, with 15 bases between them.

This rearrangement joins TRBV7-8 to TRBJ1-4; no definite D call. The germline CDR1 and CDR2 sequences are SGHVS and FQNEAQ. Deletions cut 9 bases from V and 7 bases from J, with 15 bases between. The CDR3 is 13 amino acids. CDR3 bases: TGTGCCAGTACCCAGCGTGTACCTGAAAAACTGTTTTTT. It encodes CASTQRVPEKLFF.

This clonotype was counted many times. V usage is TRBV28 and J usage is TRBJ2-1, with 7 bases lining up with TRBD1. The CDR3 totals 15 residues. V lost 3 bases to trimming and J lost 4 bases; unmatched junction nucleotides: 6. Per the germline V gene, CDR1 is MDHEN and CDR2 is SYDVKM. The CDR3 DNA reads TGTGCCAGCAGTTTTTTCCTGGGACAGTACAATGAGCAGTTCTTC. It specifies CASSFFLGQYNEQFF.

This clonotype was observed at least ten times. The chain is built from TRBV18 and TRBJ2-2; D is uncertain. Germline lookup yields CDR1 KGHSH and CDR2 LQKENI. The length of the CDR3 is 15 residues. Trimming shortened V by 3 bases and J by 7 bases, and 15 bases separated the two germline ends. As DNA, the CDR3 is TGTGCCAGCTCACCGTACGTCTCCCTTGGCGGGGAGCTGTTTTTT. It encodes CASSPYVSLGGELFF.

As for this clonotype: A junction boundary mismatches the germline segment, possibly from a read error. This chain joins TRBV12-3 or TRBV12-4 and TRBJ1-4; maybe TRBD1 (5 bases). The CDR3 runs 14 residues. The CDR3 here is CVSSDSPTNEKLLF. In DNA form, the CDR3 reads TGTGTCAGCAGTGACAGCCCAACTAATGAAAAACTGCTTTTT.

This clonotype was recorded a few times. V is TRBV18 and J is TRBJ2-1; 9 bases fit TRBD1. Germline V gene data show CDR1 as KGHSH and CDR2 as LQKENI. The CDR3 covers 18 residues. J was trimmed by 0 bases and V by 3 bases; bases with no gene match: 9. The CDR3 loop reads CASSPLSGTGLSYNEQFF. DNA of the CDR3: TGTGCCAGCTCACCGTTATCCGGGACAGGGCTCTCCTACAATGAGCAGTTCTTC.

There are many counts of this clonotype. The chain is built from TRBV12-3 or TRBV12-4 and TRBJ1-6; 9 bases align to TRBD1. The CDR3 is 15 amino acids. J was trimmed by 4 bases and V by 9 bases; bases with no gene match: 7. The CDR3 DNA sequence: TGTGCCAGTTCACCGGGACAGGGTTATAATTCACCCCTCCACTTT. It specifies CASSPGQGYNSPLHF.

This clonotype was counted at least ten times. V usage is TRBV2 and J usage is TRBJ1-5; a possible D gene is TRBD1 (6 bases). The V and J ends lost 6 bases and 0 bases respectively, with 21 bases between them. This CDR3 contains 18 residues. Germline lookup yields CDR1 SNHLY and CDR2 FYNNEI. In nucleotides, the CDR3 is TGTGCCAGCAGCGAACAGGGACCCAGGACCTTTAGCAATCAGCCCCAGCATTTT. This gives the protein CASSEQGPRTFSNQPQHF.

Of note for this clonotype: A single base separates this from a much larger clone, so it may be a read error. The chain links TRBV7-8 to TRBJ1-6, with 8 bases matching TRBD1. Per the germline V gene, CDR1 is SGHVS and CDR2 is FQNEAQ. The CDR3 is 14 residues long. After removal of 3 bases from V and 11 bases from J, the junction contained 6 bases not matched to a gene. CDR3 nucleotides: TGTGCCAGCAGCTTGGCAGGGGGCTACCCACCCCTCCACTTT. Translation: CASSLAGGYPPLHF.

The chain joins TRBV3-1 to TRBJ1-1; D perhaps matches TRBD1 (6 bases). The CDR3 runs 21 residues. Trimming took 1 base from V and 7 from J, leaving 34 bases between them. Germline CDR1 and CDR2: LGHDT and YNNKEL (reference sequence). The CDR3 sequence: CASSQVEGGGSAESFGIEAFF. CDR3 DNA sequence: TGTGCCAGCAGCCAAGTAGAAGGTGGGGGCTCTGCTGAATCCTTCGGCATTGAAGCTTTCTTT.

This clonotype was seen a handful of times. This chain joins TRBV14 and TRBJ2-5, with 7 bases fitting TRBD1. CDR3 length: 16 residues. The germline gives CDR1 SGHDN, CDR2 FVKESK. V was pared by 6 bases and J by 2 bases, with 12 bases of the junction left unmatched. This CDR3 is CASSPSGTATQETQYF. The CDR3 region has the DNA TGTGCCAGCAGTCCGAGTGGGACAGCGACTCAAGAGACCCAGTACTTC.

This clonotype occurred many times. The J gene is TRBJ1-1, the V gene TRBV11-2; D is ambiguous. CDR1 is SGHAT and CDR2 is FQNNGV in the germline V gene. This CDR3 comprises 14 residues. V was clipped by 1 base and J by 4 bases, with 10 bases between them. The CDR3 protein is CASSLGGDGTEAFF. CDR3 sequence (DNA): TGTGCCAGCAGCTTAGGTGGGGATGGCACTGAAGCTTTCTTT. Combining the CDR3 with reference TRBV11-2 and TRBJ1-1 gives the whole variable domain EAGVAQSPRYKIIEKRQSVAFWCNPISGHATLYWYQQILGQGPKLLIQFQNNGVVDDSQLPKDRFSAERLKGVDSTLKIQPAKLEDSAVYLCASSLGGDGTEAFFGQGTRLTVV.

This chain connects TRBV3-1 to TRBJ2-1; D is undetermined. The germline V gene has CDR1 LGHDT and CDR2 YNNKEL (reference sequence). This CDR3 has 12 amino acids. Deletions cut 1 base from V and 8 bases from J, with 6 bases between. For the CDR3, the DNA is TGTGCCAGCAGCCAAGCTTACTATGAGCAGTTCTTC. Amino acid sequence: CASSQAYYEQFF.

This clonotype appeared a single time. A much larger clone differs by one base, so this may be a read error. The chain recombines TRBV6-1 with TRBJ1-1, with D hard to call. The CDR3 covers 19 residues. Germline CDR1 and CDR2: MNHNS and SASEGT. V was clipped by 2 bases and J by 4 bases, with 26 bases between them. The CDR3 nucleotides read TGTGCCAGCAGTGAAAGACTTTTGGAGAGAAGGTTGATGGTCACTGAAGCTTTCTTT. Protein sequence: CASSERLLERRLMVTEAFF.